The entry below describes one T cell receptor (beta chain). Which antigen it targets is not known. Base qualities are not provided; no much larger clone lies one nucleotide away. The collaborating institutions used their own protocols to collect whole blood in K2EDTA tubes. For TCRbeta analysis, collaborators shipped samples in one of three forms: frozen whole blood, isolated PBMCs, or DNA extracted from either of those sample types. This record comes from a study of blood T cell repertoires in COVID-19 (dated by TCRdb to about 2020). Concerning the study at large: Collaborator samples came from the United States, Italy and Spain and covered acute and convalescent phases of COVID-19. The material from the prospective study consisted of cDNA or gDNA derived from T cells, B-cell-depleted T cells, or PBMCs. The dataset comprised deeply sampled blood TCRbeta repertoires from subjects exposed to, actively infected with, or recovered from COVID-19. The repertoires were made available in a free public database intended to serve as a resource for research on the immune response to SARS-CoV-2. Samples came from the ongoing ImmuneRACE study (first 160 participants) plus 1,254 subjects from 6 global collaborators. Nearly every sample came with metadata listing a de-identified subject ID, COVID-19 status, age in years and sex. Where HLA class I and class II types were available, the types were taken from metadata supplied by the sample provider, not from assay-based typing. The investigation overall reported the following: How much clinical and demographic metadata was included differed by source and by participant, and the metadata was provided uncurated.

TCRbeta CDR3 regions were amplified from genomic DNA using the immunoSEQ Assay, a bias-controlled multiplex PCR. The authors processed their data as follows. The number of nucleated cells in each sample was estimated from the amplification of reference gene primers within the assay. To quantify the absolute abundance of each unique TCRbeta CDR3 rearrangement, sequence reads were collapsed and filtered. For each sample, productive Simpson clonality was calculated as the square root of Simpson's diversity index over productive rearrangements. TCRdb took this table from immuneACCESS and kept in-frame rearrangements with V and J called. Such tables lack part of the clones; where checked against another copy, unresolved V genes explain under half of the gap, and the rest is unexplained. That table is the source of V, J and clone size, and D and trimming were worked out from the DNA. For this sample there are some 130,000 clones; around 86% appear just once. The ten biggest clones cover about a tenth of the sample.

CDR1 and CDR2 (SEHNR, FQNEAQ) derive from the germline V gene (reference sequence). V sheds 3 bases and J sheds 1 base, leaving 12 bases between their ends. The CDR3 goes from the cysteine to the phenylalanine over 15 residues. The read is trimmed to its CDR3 DNA, 45 bases read in frame from base 1. The rearrangement joined TRBV7-9 to TRBJ1-1, with TRBD1 perhaps the D gene, on 5 matching bases. The sequenced sample was peripheral blood. The source of this sequence is a man aged 35 to 55 with active or convalescent COVID-19. The CDR3 reads as follows: CASSLAGGGNTEAFF. The DNA sequence is TGTGCCAGCAGCTTGGCGGGGGGAGGGAACACTGAAGCTTTCTTT.